The 20 T cell receptor beta chains given below trace back to one sample, sequenced in a study of cytomegalovirus exposure and HLA in healthy donors. With 60 Vbeta and 13 Jbeta primers, the PCR was carried out. Generated by immunoSEQ multiplex PCR, the TCRdb table keeps only in-frame clones and is missing some. The sample shows about 140,000 clones, more than 70% of them seen only once. The sequencing input was PBMCs. The receptors here all came from a man in his forties in good health and CMV-seronegative.

The chain recombines TRBV6-5 with TRBJ1-1; no clear D. CDR1 and CDR2 (germline): MNHEY, SVGAGI. The CDR3 contains 14 residues. Trimming removed 5 bases from V and 4 bases from J, with 14 bases in between. DNA for the CDR3: TGTGCCAGCAGTCTACTACGTCAATTCACTGAAGCTTTCTTT. Amino acids: CASSLLRQFTEAFF.

This clone occurred a few times. This chain uses TRBV6-1 with TRBJ1-5; D remains unclear. V lost 6 bases to trimming and J lost 0 bases, with 12 bases between them. The CDR3 length is 15 residues. Germline V gene data show CDR1 as MNHNS and CDR2 as SASEGT. CDR3 protein: CASRAGSDSNQPQHF. The CDR3 DNA reads TGTGCCAGCAGGGCGGGTTCCGATAGCAATCAGCCCCAGCATTTT.

Worth noting for this clone: One end of the junction varies from germline; a read error may be responsible. The sample has other DNA sequences that encode this CDR3 too. The chain recombines TRBV2 with TRBJ1-2; 10 bases fit TRBD1. The CDR3 consists of 13 residues. CDR1 and CDR2 from the germline V gene are SNHLY and FYNNEI. The CDR3: CASSSGQGDGYTF. CDR3 nucleotide sequence: TGTGCCAGCAGCTCCGGACAGGGGGACGGCTACACCTTT.

The chain combines TRBV18 with TRBJ2-7, with D unclear. The V gene's germline CDR1 is KGHSH and CDR2 LQKENI. Trimming shortened V by 3 bases and J by 1 base, and 7 bases separated the two germline ends. This CDR3 is built from 13 residues. CDR3 bases: TGTGCCAGCTCACCGACTGTGTCCTACGAGCAGTACTTC. Encoded protein: CASSPTVSYEQYF.

This clone was found a few times. The chain couples TRBV6-1 to TRBJ2-1; no clear D. The CDR3 covers 13 residues. Germline assignment: CDR1 MNHNS and CDR2 SASEGT. The ends were cut back, 2 bases at V and 2 bases at J, with 4 bases in the middle. The CDR3, as DNA: TGTGCCAGCAGTGAACCAGCCTACAATGAGCAGTTCTTC. As protein: CASSEPAYNEQFF.

This clone was observed a handful of times. V usage is TRBV12-5 and J usage is TRBJ1-5; tentatively, D is TRBD1 (5 bases). The CDR3 is made up of 15 amino acids. Germline values: CDR1 LGHNT, CDR2 FRNRAP. Deletions cut 1 base from V and 4 bases from J, with 11 bases between. CDR3: CASGLESPGNQPQHF. The CDR3, as DNA: TGTGCTAGTGGTTTGGAGTCCCCAGGGAATCAGCCCCAGCATTTT.

The rearrangement links TRBV6-5 to TRBJ2-3; 9 bases agree with TRBD2. The CDR3 has 15 residues. V was pared by 7 bases and J by 5 bases, with 10 bases of the junction left unmatched. Per germline, CDR1 MNHEY and CDR2 SVGAGI. The CDR3 nucleotides read TGTGCCAGCAATTCAAAGCGGGGGGACGTAGATACGCAGTATTTT. Translating gives CASNSKRGDVDTQYF.

The chain employs TRBV6-6 and TRBJ2-7; 9 bases fit TRBD1. CDR3 length: 14 residues. Germline CDR1 and CDR2: MNHNY and SVGAGI (reference sequence). The J segment lost 3 bases and the V segment lost 4 bases, leaving 4 bases of the junction unmatched. The CDR3 DNA reads TGTGCCAGCAGTTGGGGACAGGGAATCTACGAGCAGTACTTC. Its protein is CASSWGQGIYEQYF.

This chain joins TRBV7-9 and TRBJ2-3; 7 bases fit TRBD2. The germline CDR1 and CDR2 sequences are SEHNR and FQNEAQ (reference sequence). Unmatched junction bases numbered 3, after V lost 2 bases and J lost 4 bases. CDR3 length equals 14 residues. DNA for the CDR3: TGTGCCAGCAGCTTATCTGCGGGGGCAGATACGCAGTATTTT. Translated: CASSLSAGADTQYF.

V usage is TRBV5-1 and J usage is TRBJ2-2; TRBD1 matches 11 bases. CDR1 and CDR2 from the germline V gene are SGHRS and YFSETQ. The CDR3 length is 15 residues. The ends lost 4 bases at V and 6 bases at J; junction bases unmatched: 5. CDR3 bases: TGCGCCAGCAGCCCGGGACAGGGGGTCCCCGGGGAGCTGTTTTTT. Its translation is CASSPGQGVPGELFF.

The genes are TRBV27 and TRBJ1-5; tentatively, D is TRBD1 (6 bases). Between the trimmed V and J ends, which lost 5 bases and 4 bases, there was a span of 9 bases. CDR1 and CDR2 from the germline V gene are MNHEY and SMNVEV (reference sequence). The CDR3 loop spans 13 amino acids. CDR3 DNA: TGTGCCAGCAGTCCGGACAGTAATCAGCCCCAGCATTTT. This codes for CASSPDSNQPQHF.

The chain has TRBV7-6 and TRBJ1-5, with 7 bases matching TRBD1. This CDR3 contains 15 residues. J lost 6 bases, V lost 5 bases, and 10 bases had no gene match. Germline values: CDR1 SGHVS, CDR2 FNYEAQ. The CDR3 nucleotides read TGTGCCAGCAGCAGACAGGGTTTTTTTGGTCAGCCCCAGCATTTT. Protein sequence: CASSRQGFFGQPQHF.

V gene TRBV10-3 combines with J gene TRBJ1-1; weak D call: TRBD1 (6 bases). The germline V gene has CDR1 ENHRY and CDR2 SYGVKD. The CDR3 length is 8 residues. Between the trimmed V and J ends, which lost 8 bases and 14 bases, there was a span of 9 bases. The CDR3 is CAISGGFF. CDR3 nucleotides: TGTGCCATCTCGGGGGGCTTCTTT.

This rearrangement joins TRBV15 to TRBJ2-7; TRBD1 agrees at 8 bases. The length of the CDR3 is 14 residues. J was trimmed by 0 bases and V by 3 bases; bases with no gene match: 1. Germline loops: CDR1 LNHNV, CDR2 YYDKDF (reference sequence). The CDR3 loop is CATSRDRVSYEQYF. CDR3 in DNA: TGTGCCACCAGCAGGGACAGGGTCTCCTACGAGCAGTACTTC.

The chain joins TRBV29-1 to TRBJ2-3; 8 bases line up with TRBD2. Germline V lookup: CDR1 SQVTM, CDR2 ANQGSEA. V trimming: 1 base; J trimming: 5 bases; junction bases outside the gene matches: 2. This CDR3 region has 13 residues. The CDR3 spells CSVEVAGRDTQYF. In DNA form, the CDR3 reads TGCAGCGTTGAAGTAGCGGGGCGAGATACGCAGTATTTT.

This clone was counted a few times. This rearrangement joins TRBV7-6 to TRBJ1-1; tentatively, D is TRBD1 (5 bases). The CDR3 sequence is 14 residues long. V lost 5 bases and J 1 base, leaving 11 bases between the germline ends. CDR1 is SGHVS and CDR2 is FNYEAQ in the germline V gene. CDR3 region: CASSQGFPNTEAFF. CDR3 nucleotide sequence: TGTGCCAGCAGCCAGGGATTCCCGAACACTGAAGCTTTCTTT.

This clone has just a few counts. The chain has TRBV13 and TRBJ2-7; no clear D gene. The V end lost 4 bases, the J end lost 3 bases, and 22 bases lay between the germline ends. Germline-derived CDR1 and CDR2 are PRHDT and FYEKMQ (reference sequence). CDR3 length equals 17 residues. The DNA of the CDR3 is TGTGCCAGCAGCTCCTACACCCGTCGAACCTCAGGCTACGAGCAGTACTTC. It yields the protein CASSSYTRRTSGYEQYF. The whole variable domain, filled in from reference TRBV13 and TRBJ2-7, reads AAGVIQSPRHLIKEKRETATLKCYPIPRHDTVYWYQQGPGQDPQFLISFYEKMQSDKGSIPDRFSAQQFSDYHSELNMSSLELGDSALYFCASSSYTRRTSGYEQYFGPGTRLTVT.

The chain uses TRBV28 and TRBJ2-7; TRBD1 matches at 10 bases. V dropped 1 base and J dropped 6; count of bases not matched to a gene: 27. Germline CDR1 and CDR2: MDHEN and SYDVKM. The CDR3 is made up of 22 amino acids. In nucleotides, the CDR3 is TGTGCCAGCAGTTTATCTCCCCCCCTATATTGGTCACCTCGGGACAGGGGATGCGAGCAGTACTTC. The encoded protein is CASSLSPPLYWSPRDRGCEQYF.

This clone was counted between two and nine times. J is TRBJ2-1 and V is TRBV27, with 11 bases fitting TRBD2. The CDR3 has 15 amino acids. Per the germline V gene, CDR1 is MNHEY and CDR2 is SMNVEV (reference sequence). V lost 2 bases, J lost 4 bases, and 1 base stayed unmatched. As DNA, the CDR3 is TGTGCCAGCAGTTTAATAGCGGGGGGGTACAATGAGCAGTTCTTC. It is translated as CASSLIAGGYNEQFF.

The V and J genes are TRBV18 and TRBJ1-5, with D tentatively TRBD1 (6 bases). Germline values: CDR1 KGHSH, CDR2 LQKENI. V lost 3 bases and J 6 bases, leaving 12 bases between the germline ends. The CDR3 sequence is 14 residues long. The DNA of the CDR3 is TGTGCCAGCTCACCCAATCTAGGGGGTCAGCCCCAGCATTTT. Its translation: CASSPNLGGQPQHF.